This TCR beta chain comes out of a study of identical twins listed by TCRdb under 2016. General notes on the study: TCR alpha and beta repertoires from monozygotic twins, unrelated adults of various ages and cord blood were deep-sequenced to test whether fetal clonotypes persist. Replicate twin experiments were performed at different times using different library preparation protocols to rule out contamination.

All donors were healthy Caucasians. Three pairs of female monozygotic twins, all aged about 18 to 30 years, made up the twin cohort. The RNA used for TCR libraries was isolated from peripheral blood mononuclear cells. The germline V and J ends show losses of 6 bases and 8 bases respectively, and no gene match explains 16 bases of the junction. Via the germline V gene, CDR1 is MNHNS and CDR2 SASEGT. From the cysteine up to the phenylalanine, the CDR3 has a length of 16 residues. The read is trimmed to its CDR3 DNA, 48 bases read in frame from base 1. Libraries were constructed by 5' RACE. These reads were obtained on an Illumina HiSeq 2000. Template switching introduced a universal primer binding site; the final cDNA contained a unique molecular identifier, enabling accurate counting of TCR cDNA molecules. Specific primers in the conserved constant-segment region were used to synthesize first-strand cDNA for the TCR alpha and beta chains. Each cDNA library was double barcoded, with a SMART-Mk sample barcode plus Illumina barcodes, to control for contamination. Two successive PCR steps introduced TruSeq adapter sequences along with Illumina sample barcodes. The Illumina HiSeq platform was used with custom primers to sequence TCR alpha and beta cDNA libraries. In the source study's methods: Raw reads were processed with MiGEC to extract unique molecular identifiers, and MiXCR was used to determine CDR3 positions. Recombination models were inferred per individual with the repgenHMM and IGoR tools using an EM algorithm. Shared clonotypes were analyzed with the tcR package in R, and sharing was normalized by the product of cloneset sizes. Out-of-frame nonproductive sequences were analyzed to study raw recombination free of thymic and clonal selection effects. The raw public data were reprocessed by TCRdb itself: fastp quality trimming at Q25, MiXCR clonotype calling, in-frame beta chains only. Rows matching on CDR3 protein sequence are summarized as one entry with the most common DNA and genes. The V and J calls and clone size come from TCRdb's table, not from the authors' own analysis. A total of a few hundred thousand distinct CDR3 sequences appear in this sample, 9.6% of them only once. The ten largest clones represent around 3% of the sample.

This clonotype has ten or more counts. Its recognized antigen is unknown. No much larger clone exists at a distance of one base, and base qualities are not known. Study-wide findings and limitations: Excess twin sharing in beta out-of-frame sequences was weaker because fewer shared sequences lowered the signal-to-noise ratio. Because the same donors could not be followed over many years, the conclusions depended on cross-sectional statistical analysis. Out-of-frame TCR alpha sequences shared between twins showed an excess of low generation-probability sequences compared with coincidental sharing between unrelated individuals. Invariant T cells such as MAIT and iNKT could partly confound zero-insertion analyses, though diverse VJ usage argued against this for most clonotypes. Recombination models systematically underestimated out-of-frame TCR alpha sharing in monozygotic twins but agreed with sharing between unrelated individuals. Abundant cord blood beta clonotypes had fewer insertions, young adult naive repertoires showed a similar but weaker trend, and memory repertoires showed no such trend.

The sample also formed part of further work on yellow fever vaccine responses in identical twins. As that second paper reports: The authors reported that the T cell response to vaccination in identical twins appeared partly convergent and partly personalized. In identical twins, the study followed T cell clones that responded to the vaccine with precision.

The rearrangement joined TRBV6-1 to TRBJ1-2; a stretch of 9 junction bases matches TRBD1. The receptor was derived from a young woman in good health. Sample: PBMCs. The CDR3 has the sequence CASSDTWDRAMYGYTF. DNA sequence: TGTGCCAGCAGCGATACTTGGGACAGGGCTATGTACGGCTACACCTTC.